The clone carrying this T cell receptor (beta chain) was detected once. The data were produced by immunoSEQ multiplex PCR, yet TCRdb's version contains in-frame clones alone and is incomplete. The data hold tens of thousands of clones, with approximately 90% observed a single time. Stated time point: cycle 4 day 1 (C4D1), after 6 weeks of nivolumab. All patients relapsed after autologous stem cell transplantation, and brentuximab vedotin exposure varied. Thawed PBMCs yielded CD4+ T cells through magnetic negative selection. These data come from a study of PD-1 blockade in classical Hodgkin lymphoma. V lost 2 bases to trimming and J lost 1 base, with 2 bases between them. The germline CDR1 and CDR2 sequences are MNHNS and SASEGT. There are 12 residues in the CDR3.

This TCR came from a human donor with classical Hodgkin lymphoma. This sample comprised CD4+ T cells from blood, obtained before the fourth cycle of nivolumab. The chain is built from TRBV6-1 and TRBJ1-2; D uncertain. This CDR3 is CASSEINYGYTF. The CDR3 DNA follows: TGTGCCAGCAGTGAAATTAACTATGGCTACACCTTC.